This T cell receptor beta chain was sequenced for a study of PD-L1 blockade in urothelial cancer. V shed 2 bases and J 0 bases; nucleotides not matched to a gene: 4. This CDR3 has 17 amino acids. Germline CDR1 reads SGHKS; CDR2 reads YYEKEE (reference sequence). The time point is: pretreatment peripheral blood. This table comes from immunoSEQ multiplex PCR, and its TCRdb copy is limited to in-frame clones, with some not included. The table includes about 52,000 clones, approximately 88% detected once. The V call is TRBV5-5, the J call TRBJ2-6, with TRBD1 matching 8 bases. The sample was PBMCs, taken around atezolizumab (anti-PD-L1) treatment. The TCR was taken from a man in his fifties with urothelial cancer. CDR3 in DNA: TGTGCCAGCAGCTTCCGACAGGGGAGCTCTGGGGCCAACGTCCTGACTTTC. This gives the protein CASSFRQGSSGANVLTF.